The sequence of this T cell receptor (beta chain) was determined in a study of human T cells and chemical hapten exposure. Study-wide results and caveats: It was expanded TCRs that formed significantly more large CDR3 similarity clusters than controls did. PT1 expanded TCR counts and patch test score were linked, and their correlation was positive.

TCRdb re-derived calls from the RACE reads in MiXCR, one entry per CDR3 protein. The sample shows 150,000 to 200,000 distinct CDR3 sequences, 24% of them seen only once. As to time point: patch test 3, about 24 weeks after DPC sensitization. Specified treatment: therapeutic diphenylcyclopropenone sensitization with weekly scalp DPC. Blood draws preceded each patch test application. In its sample, this clonotype was seen a few times. No antigen is known for it. This receptor was taken from a woman aged 40 to 50 with alopecia areata. Some clones in this sample may be carry-over from other donors' samples. Material: whole blood, obtained in connection with sensitization to the hapten diphenylcyclopropenone (DPC).

The DNA for the CDR3 is TGTGCCAGCAGTTTAGGACAGGGGTGGGAGCAGTACTTC. This sequence encodes CASSLGQGWEQYF. J is TRBJ2-7 and V is TRBV6-5, with 9 bases fitting TRBD1. There are 13 residues in the CDR3. Trimming took 4 bases from V and 7 from J; bases not matched to a gene: 5. Germline V gives CDR1 MNHEY, CDR2 SVGAGI.